The 10 T cell receptor beta chains below all came from one sample that was sequenced in a study of beta chain features in type 1 diabetes. Expressed TCRB transcripts got sequenced, as all isolated RNA was reverse transcribed. The protocol was immunoSEQ multiplex PCR, while the TCRdb copy is restricted to in-frame clones and leaves out a portion. The profile shows tens of thousands of clones, 25% to 35% of them singletons. Source material: stem cell memory CD4+ T cells from blood. The receptors here all came from a woman aged 18-29 years in good health.

V and J are TRBV4-1 and TRBJ1-4, with TRBD1 matching over 7 bases. Germline lookup yields CDR1 MGHRA and CDR2 YSYEKL. The CDR3 has 15 amino acids. With 1 base clipped from V and 5 bases from J, the junction kept 4 bases outside the gene matches. The CDR3 reads CASSQATGSNEKLFF. CDR3 DNA sequence: TGCGCCAGCAGCCAAGCGACAGGGTCGAATGAAAAACTGTTTTTT.

The sample holds a few counts of this clone. This chain uses TRBV7-9 with TRBJ2-1, with a tentative D call TRBD2 (5 bases). The CDR3 extends over 13 amino acids. V shed 3 bases and J shed 5 bases, with 8 bases lying between them. The germline V gene has CDR1 SEHNR and CDR2 FQNEAQ (reference sequence). The CDR3 DNA reads TGTGCCAGCAGCTTCGAAGCGGACAATGAGCAGTTCTTC. This encodes CASSFEADNEQFF.

In DNA form, the CDR3 reads TGTGCCAGCAGCTTAATGGCCATGGGGGCCAACGTCCTGACTTTC. Its protein is CASSLMAMGANVLTF. V usage is TRBV11-2 and J usage is TRBJ2-6; D uncertain. The CDR3 sequence is 15 residues long. Trimming removed 2 bases at V and 4 bases at J, with 9 bases between. CDR1 SGHAT and CDR2 FQNNGV come from the germline V gene.

V gene TRBV15 combines with J gene TRBJ1-1; D remains ambiguous. CDR3 length equals 13 residues. The germline CDR1 and CDR2 sequences are LNHNV and YYDKDF (reference sequence). V dropped 1 base and J dropped 3 bases, with 6 bases sitting between them. The CDR3 nucleotides are TGTGCCACCAGCAGAGCTGTAGACACTGAAGCTTTCTTT. It codes for CATSRAVDTEAFF.

The V and J genes are TRBV5-6 and TRBJ2-3; D uncertain. The CDR3 length is 13 residues. Per the germline V gene, CDR1 is SGHDT and CDR2 is YYEEEE. Trimming removed 5 bases at V and 6 bases at J, with 13 bases between. The CDR3: CASSTGVSDTQYF. The CDR3 DNA follows: TGTGCCAGCAGTACGGGTGTCAGCGATACGCAGTATTTT.

In its sample, this clone was seen a few times. At the DNA level, this CDR3 is encoded by other sequences in the same sample as well. This chain joins TRBV7-2 and TRBJ1-5; D is undetermined. Germline V gives CDR1 SGHTA, CDR2 FQGNSA. Trimming left V 5 bases short and J 1 base short, with 6 bases between. The CDR3 contains 13 residues. The CDR3 spells CASSRQSNQPQHF. The CDR3 DNA sequence: TGTGCCAGCAGCCGACAAAGCAATCAGCCCCAGCATTTT.

The chain recombines TRBV5-1 with TRBJ2-5, with TRBD2 matching 11 bases. V shed 0 bases, J shed 2 bases, and the junction held 3 bases outside the gene matches. Germline lookup yields CDR1 SGHRS and CDR2 YFSETQ. This CDR3 has 16 amino acids. The CDR3 reads CASSLAGTSGQETQYF. DNA of the CDR3: TGCGCCAGCAGCTTGGCCGGGACTAGCGGACAAGAGACCCAGTACTTC.

CDR3 sequence: CASSGAGIRQFF. DNA of the CDR3: TGTGCCAGTAGCGGGGCGGGGATCAGGCAGTTCTTC. This sequence joins TRBV19 and TRBJ2-1; a weak D match, TRBD2 (6 bases). With 6 bases removed from V and 12 bases from J, the gap between germline ends came to 15 bases. This CDR3 has 12 residues. The germline V gene encodes CDR1 LNHDA and CDR2 SQIVND (reference sequence).

The sample holds many counts of this clone. The genes are TRBV18 and TRBJ2-3; TRBD2 is a possible D gene (5 bases). The CDR3 runs 12 residues. Between the trimmed V and J ends, which lost 3 bases and 11 bases, there was a span of 12 bases. CDR1 is KGHSH and CDR2 is LQKENI in the germline V gene. Written as DNA, the CDR3 is TGTGCCAGCTCACCCCTTGGGAGTGGGCAGTATTTT. It yields the protein CASSPLGSGQYF. Full variable domain (outside the CDR3, taken from reference TRBV18 and TRBJ2-3): NAGVMQNPRHLVRRRGQEARLRCSPMKGHSHVYWYRQLPEEGLKFMVYLQKENIIDESGMPKERFSAEFPKEGPSILRIQQVVRGDSAAYFCASSPLGSGQYFGPGTRLTVL.

This clone was detected only a few times. The chain uses TRBV18 and TRBJ2-1; 10 bases align to TRBD2. V gave up 3 bases and J gave up 6 bases; unmatched junction bases: 5. This CDR3 is built from 15 residues. The germline CDR1 and CDR2 sequences are KGHSH and LQKENI. CDR3 DNA sequence: TGTGCCAGCTCACCCCCTAGCGGGAGATTCAATGAGCAGTTCTTC. Its translation: CASSPPSGRFNEQFF. Looking up the rest from reference TRBV18 and TRBJ2-1 gives the full variable domain: NAGVMQNPRHLVRRRGQEARLRCSPMKGHSHVYWYRQLPEEGLKFMVYLQKENIIDESGMPKERFSAEFPKEGPSILRIQQVVRGDSAAYFCASSPPSGRFNEQFFGPGTRLTVL.